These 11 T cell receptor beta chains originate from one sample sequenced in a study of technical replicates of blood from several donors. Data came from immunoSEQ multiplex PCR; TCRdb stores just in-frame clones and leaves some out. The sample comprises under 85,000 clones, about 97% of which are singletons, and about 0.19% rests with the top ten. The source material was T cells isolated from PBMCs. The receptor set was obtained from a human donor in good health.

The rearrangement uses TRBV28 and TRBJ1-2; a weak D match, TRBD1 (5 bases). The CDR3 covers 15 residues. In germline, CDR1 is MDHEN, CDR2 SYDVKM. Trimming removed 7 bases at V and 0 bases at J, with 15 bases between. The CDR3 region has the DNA TGTGCCAGCAAGAAAGCAGGGTTAGCTAACTATGGCTACACCTTC. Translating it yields CASKKAGLANYGYTF.

CDR3 sequence (DNA): TGTGCCAGCAGTGAGGTCAGGGGAATATATAGCAATCAGCCCCAGCATTTT. Its translation: CASSEVRGIYSNQPQHF. V is TRBV28 and J is TRBJ1-5; D may be TRBD1 (6 bases). The V and J ends lost 5 bases and 0 bases respectively, with 17 bases between them. Germline V gene sequence: CDR1 MDHEN, CDR2 SYDVKM. The CDR3 loop spans 17 amino acids.

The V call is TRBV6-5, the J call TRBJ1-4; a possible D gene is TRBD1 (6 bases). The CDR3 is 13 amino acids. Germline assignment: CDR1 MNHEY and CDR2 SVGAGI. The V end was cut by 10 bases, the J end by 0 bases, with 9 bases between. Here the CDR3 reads CATRTATNEKLFF. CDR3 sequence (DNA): TGTGCCACCCGGACAGCAACTAATGAAAAACTGTTTTTT.

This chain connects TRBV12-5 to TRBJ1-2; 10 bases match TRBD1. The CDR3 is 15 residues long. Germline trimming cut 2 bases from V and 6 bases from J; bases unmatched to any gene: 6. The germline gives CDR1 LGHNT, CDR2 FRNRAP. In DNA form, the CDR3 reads TGTGCTAGTGGTTTGCCACGGGGGACAGGGGATGGCTACACCTTC. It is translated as CASGLPRGTGDGYTF.

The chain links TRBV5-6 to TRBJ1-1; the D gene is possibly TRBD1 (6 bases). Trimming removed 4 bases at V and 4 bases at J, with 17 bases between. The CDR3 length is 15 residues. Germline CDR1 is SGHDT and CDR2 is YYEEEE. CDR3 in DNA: TGTGCCAGCAGCCCGACTTGGACAGTAAGCACTGAAGCTTTCTTT. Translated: CASSPTWTVSTEAFF.

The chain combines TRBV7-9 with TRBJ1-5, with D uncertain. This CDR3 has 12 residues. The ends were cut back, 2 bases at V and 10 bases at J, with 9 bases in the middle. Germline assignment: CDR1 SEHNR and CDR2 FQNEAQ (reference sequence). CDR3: CASSLRGSPQHF. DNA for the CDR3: TGTGCCAGCAGCTTAAGAGGCTCCCCCCAGCATTTT.

This chain's CDR3 is CASSSIRAGDEAEQFF. Written as DNA, the CDR3 is TGTGCCAGCAGTTCCATAAGGGCGGGAGATGAGGCTGAGCAGTTCTTC. The gene calls are TRBV27 and TRBJ2-1, with 7 bases that match TRBD2. The germline CDR1 and CDR2 sequences are MNHEY and SMNVEV (reference sequence). J lost 9 bases, V lost 4 bases, and 15 bases had no gene match. The length of the CDR3 is 16 residues.

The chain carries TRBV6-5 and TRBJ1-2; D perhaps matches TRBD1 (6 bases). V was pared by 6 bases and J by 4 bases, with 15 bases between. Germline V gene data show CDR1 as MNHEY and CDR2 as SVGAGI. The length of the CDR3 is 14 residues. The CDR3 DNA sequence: TGTGCCAGCAGAAGGGGGGGCGGATTCTATGGCTACACCTTC. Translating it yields CASRRGGGFYGYTF.

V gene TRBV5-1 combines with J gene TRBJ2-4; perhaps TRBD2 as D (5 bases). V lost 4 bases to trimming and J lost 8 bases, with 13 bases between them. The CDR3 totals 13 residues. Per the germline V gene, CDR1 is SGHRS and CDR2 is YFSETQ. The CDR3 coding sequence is TGCGCCAGCAGCCCTACATACGGGGACATTCAGTACTTC. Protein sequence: CASSPTYGDIQYF.

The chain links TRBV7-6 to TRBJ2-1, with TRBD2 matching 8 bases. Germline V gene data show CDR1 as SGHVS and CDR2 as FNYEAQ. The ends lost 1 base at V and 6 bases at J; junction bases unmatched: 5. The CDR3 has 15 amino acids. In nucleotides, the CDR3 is TGTGCCAGCAGCTTAGAACTAGCGGTTACCAATGAGCAGTTCTTC. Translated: CASSLELAVTNEQFF. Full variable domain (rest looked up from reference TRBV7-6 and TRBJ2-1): GAGVSQSPRYKVTKRGQDVALRCDPISGHVSLYWYRQALGQGPEFLTYFNYEAQQDKSGLPNDRFSAERPEGSISTLTIQRTEQRDSAMYRCASSLELAVTNEQFFGPGTRLTVL.

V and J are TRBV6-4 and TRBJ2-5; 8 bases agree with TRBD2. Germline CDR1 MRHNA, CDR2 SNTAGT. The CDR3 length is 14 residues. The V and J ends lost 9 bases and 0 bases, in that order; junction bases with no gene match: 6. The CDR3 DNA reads TGTGCCAGAGTAGCGGGGCGGGACCAAGAGACCCAGTACTTC. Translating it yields CARVAGRDQETQYF.